The rows below give T cell receptor beta chains drawn from one sample of a study of shared clonotypes between healthy human individuals. Libraries were prepared by immunoSEQ multiplex PCR; TCRdb keeps only in-frame clonotypes and omits some of them. This sample carries about 580,000 clones, roughly 98% of them seen once, and the ten largest clones take approximately 0.3%. Sequencing input: naive CD8+ T cells sorted from blood. The receptors originated from a man aged 25-45 years in good health. Each CDR3 is given with its conserved first and last residue. D genes are given only for firm matches. Not every row has a clone size; where given, it reads once, few, many or a size class.

clone_size,v_call,d_call,j_call,cdr3_length,cdr3_nt,cdr3_aa
.,TRBV27,TRBD2,TRBJ2-1,16,TGTGCCAGCAGCCGAGCTGGACTAGCGACATACAATGAGCAGTTCTTC,CASSRAGLATYNEQFF
.,TRBV6-5,TRBD1,TRBJ1-5,13,TGTGCCAGCAGTAGGACAGGGAATCAGCCCCAGCATTTT,CASSRTGNQPQHF
.,TRBV13,TRBD2,TRBJ2-1,14,TGTGCCAGCAGCTTAGCGGGGGGGAACAATGAGCAGTTCTTC,CASSLAGGNNEQFF
.,TRBV18,.,TRBJ1-1,12,TGTGCCAGCTCGCCACAGGAGACTGAAGCTTTCTTT,CASSPQETEAFF
.,TRBV7-9,TRBD2,TRBJ2-7,14,TGTGCCAGCAGCTCGGGAGGAGTCCCCTACGAGCAGTACTTC,CASSSGGVPYEQYF
.,TRBV4-1,.,TRBJ2-1,13,TGCGCCAGCAGCCAAGATGTTGGGTATGAGCAGTTCTTC,CASSQDVGYEQFF
.,TRBV7-9,.,TRBJ1-2,12,TGTGCCAGCAGCCCTGGGTCCTATGGCTACACCTTC,CASSPGSYGYTF
.,TRBV7-9,TRBD2,TRBJ2-7,15,TGTGCCAGCAGCTCCCGGCCTAGCGGGGGGTACGAGCAGTACTTC,CASSSRPSGGYEQYF
.,TRBV7-9,.,TRBJ2-5,14,TGTGCCAGCAGCTTGAGCCGCAACCAAGAGACCCAGTACTTC,CASSLSRNQETQYF
.,TRBV6-1,.,TRBJ2-7,11,TGTGCCAGTACTTACTCCTACGAGCAGTACTTC,CASTYSYEQYF
.,TRBV10-2,.,TRBJ2-1,11,TGCGCCAGCAGGGACCTCAATGAGCAGTTCTTC,CASRDLNEQFF
.,TRBV7-9,.,TRBJ1-5,16,TGTGCCAGCAGCCCCGGGACAACGAATAGCAATCAGCCCCAGCATTTT,CASSPGTTNSNQPQHF
.,TRBV10-3,.,TRBJ2-1,14,TGTGCCATCAGTGAGTCTGGCAGGGGAAATGAGCAGTTCTTC,CAISESGRGNEQFF
.,TRBV29-1,.,TRBJ1-5,13,TGCAGCGTCACCCTAAGTAGCAATCAGCCCCAGCATTTT,CSVTLSSNQPQHF
.,TRBV2,.,TRBJ1-2,11,TGTGCCAGTTTTACTAACTATGGCTACACCTTC,CASFTNYGYTF
.,TRBV5-6,.,TRBJ1-1,13,TGTGCCAGCAGGGACAGCATGAACACTGAAGCTTTCTTT,CASRDSMNTEAFF
.,TRBV7-9,.,TRBJ2-3,16,TGTGCCAGCAGCTTAGAGGTCCCCCGGGGCACAGATACGCAGTATTTT,CASSLEVPRGTDTQYF
.,TRBV5-1,TRBD2,TRBJ2-1,18,TGCGCCAGCAGCCGAGAGACTACCGGGACTAGCGGATACAATGAGCAGTTCTTC,CASSRETTGTSGYNEQFF
.,TRBV12-5,TRBD2,TRBJ2-1,18,TGTGCTAGTGGCCCGATGCAAGACGGGGAGGGTTATATCGATGAGCAGTTCTTC,CASGPMQDGEGYIDEQFF
.,TRBV7-9,.,TRBJ2-5,14,TGTGCCAGCAGCCGTACCCTAGGGGCGGAGACCCAGTACTTC,CASSRTLGAETQYF
.,TRBV13,TRBD1,TRBJ2-7,15,TGTGCCAGCAGCCAGTCGGGACAGGGCTTCTACGAGCAGTACTTC,CASSQSGQGFYEQYF
.,TRBV13,.,TRBJ2-2,13,TGTGCCAGCAGCCCAAGGGCCCACGGGGAGCTGTTTTTT,CASSPRAHGELFF
.,TRBV10-2,.,TRBJ2-1,12,TGCGCCAGCAGGGACAGAATCAATGAGCAGTTCTTC,CASRDRINEQFF
.,TRBV7-9,.,TRBJ2-7,16,TGTGCCAGCAGCTTAGTCCCGGGAGTGAGCTCCTACGAGCAGTACTTC,CASSLVPGVSSYEQYF
once,TRBV7-2,.,TRBJ2-7,14,TGTGCCAGCAGCTTAGCGGGAGGTAGGGGCGAGCAGTACTTC,CASSLAGGRGEQYF
.,TRBV28,TRBD2,TRBJ2-7,16,TGTGCCAGCAGTTATTCCCGAGCGGGAGGGGGTTACGAGCAGTACTTC,CASSYSRAGGGYEQYF
.,TRBV27,.,TRBJ2-7,14,TGTGCCAGCAGTAGGGCAGGGAGGGACAGGGAGCAGTACTTC,CASSRAGRDREQYF
.,TRBV5-6,.,TRBJ1-2,15,TGTGCCAGCAGCCAGGCGGGTAGGAGGGACTATGGCTACACCTTC,CASSQAGRRDYGYTF
.,TRBV4-1,.,TRBJ2-7,13,TGCGCCAGCAGCCAAGGATTCTGGTTCGAGCAGTACTTC,CASSQGFWFEQYF
once,TRBV10-3,.,TRBJ2-1,15,TGTGCCACCCGTCGAGCGGAGAACTCCTACAATGAGCAGTTCTTC,CATRRAENSYNEQFF
.,TRBV7-8,.,TRBJ2-7,16,TGTGCCAGCAGCTTAGGTCTAGCGCCGGGGGCCTACGAGCAGTACTTC,CASSLGLAPGAYEQYF
few,TRBV18,TRBD2,TRBJ2-7,14,TGTGCCAGTTCACCGACGGGAGGGGACTACGAGCAGTACTTC,CASSPTGGDYEQYF
.,TRBV6-1,.,TRBJ2-6,15,TGTGCCAGCACGACAGTCAGCTCTGGGGCCAACGTCCTGACTTTC,CASTTVSSGANVLTF
.,TRBV21-1,.,TRBJ2-5,15,TGTGCCAGCAGCAAACAGGGGCGTAGGATAGAGACCCAGTACTTC,CASSKQGRRIETQYF